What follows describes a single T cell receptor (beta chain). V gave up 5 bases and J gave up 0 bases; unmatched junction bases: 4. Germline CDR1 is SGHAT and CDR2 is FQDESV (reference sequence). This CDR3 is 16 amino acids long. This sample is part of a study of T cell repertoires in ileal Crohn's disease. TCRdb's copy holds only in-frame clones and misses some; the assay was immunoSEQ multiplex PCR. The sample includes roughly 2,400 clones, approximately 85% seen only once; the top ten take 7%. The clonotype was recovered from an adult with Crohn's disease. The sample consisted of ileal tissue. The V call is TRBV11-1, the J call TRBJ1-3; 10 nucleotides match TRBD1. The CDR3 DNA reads TGTGCCAGCAGCCCGCGACAGGGGGCCTCTGGAAACACCATATATTTT. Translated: CASSPRQGASGNTIYF.